This TCR beta chain was documented in a study of T cell repertoires in cytomegalovirus infection. Across the study: The public TCR beta signatures pointed to both CMV infection and matching HLA type.

Study-wide results and caveats: CMV-specific HLA-C-restricted TCR beta clonotypes dominated the ex vivo response.

Concerning this clonotype itself: Its target is not known.

V was pared by 2 bases and J by 6 bases, with 11 bases between. Per germline, CDR1 SGHTA and CDR2 FQGTGA. This CDR3 region has 13 residues. TCRdb reanalysed the reads using MiXCR and keeps one entry per CDR3 protein. The repertoire holds 150,000 to 200,000 distinct CDR3 sequences, with 8.5% to 10% as singletons. The sample comprised PBMCs. The clonotype originates from a human donor in good health (CMV status not recorded). Some clones in this sample may be carry-over from other donors' samples. The chain uses TRBV7-3 and TRBJ2-7, with a weak D call TRBD2 (5 bases). The chain's CDR3 is CASSLESGSEQYF. The CDR3 coding sequence is TGTGCCAGCAGCTTAGAGTCGGGGAGCGAGCAGTACTTC. Using reference TRBV7-3 and TRBJ2-7 for the parts outside the CDR3, the full variable domain is GAGVSQTPSNKVTEKGKYVELRCDPISGHTALYWYRQSLGQGPEFLIYFQGTGAADDSGLPNDRFFAVRPEGSVSTLKIQRTERGDSAVYLCASSLESGSEQYFGPGTRLTVT.